A selection of T cell receptor beta chains follows, all from one sample in a study of shared clonotypes between healthy human individuals. Method: immunoSEQ multiplex PCR; TCRdb's copy keeps in-frame clones and lacks some. The sample yields a few hundred thousand clones, 95% seen once. The sample comprised naive CD8+ T cells sorted from blood. All receptors derive from a woman in her twenties or thirties in good health. Both conserved end residues are part of each CDR3. The order of the fields is clone size, V gene, J gene, D gene, CDR3 DNA, CDR3 protein. D genes are given only for firm matches. Clone sizes are given selectively: once, few, many, or a class where the clone is expanded.

.,TRBV27,TRBJ2-7,.,TGTGCCAGCAGTCTCCCGGGGAGCGGCTACGAGCAGTACTTC,CASSLPGSGYEQYF
.,TRBV5-6,TRBJ2-5,.,TGTGCCAGCAGCTCGGGCCTTGACCACAAAATGAGAGAAGAGACCCAGTACTTC,CASSSGLDHKMREETQYF
.,TRBV27,TRBJ1-1,.,TGTGCCAGCAGTTTAGGGCGAGACACTGAAGCTTTCTTT,CASSLGRDTEAFF
.,TRBV20-1,TRBJ2-1,.,TGCAGTGCTAGATCGGGAAATGAGCAGTTCTTC,CSARSGNEQFF
.,TRBV18,TRBJ2-1,.,TGTGCCAGCTCACCACCGAAAGGGGTACTTAACAATGAGCAGTTCTTC,CASSPPKGVLNNEQFF
.,TRBV9,TRBJ1-2,.,TGTGCCAGCAGACCCCCCTCGGAAGATGGCTACACCTTC,CASRPPSEDGYTF
.,TRBV4-1,TRBJ1-1,.,TGCGCCAGCAGCCAAGGACAGAATGAAGCTTTCTTT,CASSQGQNEAFF
.,TRBV27,TRBJ2-1,.,TGTGCCAGCAGTACGGACTTATACAATGAGCAGTTCTTC,CASSTDLYNEQFF
.,TRBV7-9,TRBJ2-1,.,TGTGCCAGCAGCTTAGTGGGGCTAGCTTACAATGAGCAGTTCTTC,CASSLVGLAYNEQFF
.,TRBV5-6,TRBJ2-3,.,TGTGCCAGCAGCCTAGGAGGGCCGAGGGCAGATACGCAGTATTTT,CASSLGGPRADTQYF
.,TRBV5-6,TRBJ2-7,TRBD1,TGTGCCAGCAGCCCCGGGACAGGCGTTGACGAGCAGTACTTC,CASSPGTGVDEQYF
.,TRBV19,TRBJ1-2,.,TGTGCCAGTAGGAGGGGGGGTGACTATGGCTACACCTTC,CASRRGGDYGYTF
once,TRBV13,TRBJ2-5,.,TGTGCCAGCAGCTGGGACCGCCAAGAGACCCAGTACTTC,CASSWDRQETQYF
once,TRBV5-1,TRBJ2-1,TRBD2,TGCGCCCACGGGGGGGCCTACAATGAGCAGTTCTTC,CAHGGAYNEQFF
.,TRBV5-4,TRBJ2-7,TRBD2,TGTGCCAGCGCCTCCTTCGGCGGGAGGGCCCACGAGCAGTACTTC,CASASFGGRAHEQYF
.,TRBV2,TRBJ2-1,TRBD2,TGTGCCAGCAGTGATTCGGGAGGGATCTCCTACAATGAGCAGTTCTTC,CASSDSGGISYNEQFF
once,TRBV7-3,TRBJ2-7,.,TGTGCCAGCAGCTTAATCGGAACTTCCCACGAGCAGTACTTC,CASSLIGTSHEQYF
.,TRBV19,TRBJ2-1,TRBD2,TGTGCCAGTAGTCGGACCGGGACTAGCGGGAGAGACATTCCCGAACCTGAGCAGTTCTTC,CASSRTGTSGRDIPEPEQFF
.,TRBV7-3,TRBJ2-3,TRBD2,TGTGCCAGCAGCTTAAACGCGGGAGTGGTAGATACGCAGTATTTT,CASSLNAGVVDTQYF
.,TRBV19,TRBJ2-1,TRBD2,TGTGCCAGTAGTTCGGTGGTAGCGGGAGTTCTGTTCTTC,CASSSVVAGVLFF
.,TRBV4-1,TRBJ2-7,.,TGCGCCAGCAGCCAAGAGGGGGGAAGCTCCTACGAGCAGTACTTC,CASSQEGGSSYEQYF
.,TRBV5-6,TRBJ1-1,.,TGTGCCAGCAGCTTTTCCCCAGGGAACACTGAAGCTTTCTTT,CASSFSPGNTEAFF
.,TRBV7-9,TRBJ2-1,TRBD2,TGTGCCAGCATCCCTAGAGAGACTAGCGGCCCCAGCTCCTACAATGAGCAGTTCTTC,CASIPRETSGPSSYNEQFF
once,TRBV4-1,TRBJ2-5,TRBD2,TGCGCCAGCAGCCAAAGGACTAGCGGAACACAAGAGACCCAGTACTTC,CASSQRTSGTQETQYF
.,TRBV28,TRBJ2-3,.,TGTGCCAGCATTCCAAACCTTGGCCTCTGGGATACGCAGTATTTT,CASIPNLGLWDTQYF
.,TRBV27,TRBJ2-1,.,TGTGCCAGCAGCAGTCGGACTAACCTCTACAATGAGCAGTTCTTC,CASSSRTNLYNEQFF
.,TRBV27,TRBJ1-2,.,TGTGCCAGCAGTGTATCTAATGGACATACGACCTATGGCTACACCTTC,CASSVSNGHTTYGYTF